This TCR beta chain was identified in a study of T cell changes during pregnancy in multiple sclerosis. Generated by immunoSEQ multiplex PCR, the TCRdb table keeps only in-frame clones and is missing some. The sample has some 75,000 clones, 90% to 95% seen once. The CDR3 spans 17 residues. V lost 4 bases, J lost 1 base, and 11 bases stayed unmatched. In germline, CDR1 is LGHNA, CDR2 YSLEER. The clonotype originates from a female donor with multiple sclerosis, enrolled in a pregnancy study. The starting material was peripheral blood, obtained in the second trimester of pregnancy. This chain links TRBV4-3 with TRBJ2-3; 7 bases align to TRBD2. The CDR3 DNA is TGCGCCAGCAGCCCAACGCCCACGGCGGGAGGCACAGATACGCAGTATTTT. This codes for CASSPTPTAGGTDTQYF.